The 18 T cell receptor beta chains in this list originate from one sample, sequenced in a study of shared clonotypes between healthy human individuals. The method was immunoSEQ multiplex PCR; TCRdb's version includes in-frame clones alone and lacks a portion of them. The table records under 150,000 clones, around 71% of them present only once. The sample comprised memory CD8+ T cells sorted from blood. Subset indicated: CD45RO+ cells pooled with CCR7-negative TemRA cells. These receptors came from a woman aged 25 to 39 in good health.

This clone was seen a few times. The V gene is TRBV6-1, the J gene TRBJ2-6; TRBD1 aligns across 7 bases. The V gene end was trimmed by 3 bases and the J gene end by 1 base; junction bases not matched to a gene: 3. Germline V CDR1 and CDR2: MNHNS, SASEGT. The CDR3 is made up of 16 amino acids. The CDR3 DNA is TGTGCCAGCAGTGACAACAGGGGATCTGGGGCCAACGTCCTGACTTTC. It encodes CASSDNRGSGANVLTF.

The CDR3 sequence: CASSSGTGELETQYF. The CDR3 bases are TGTGCCAGCAGTTCGGGGACAGGGGAGTTGGAGACCCAGTACTTC. V and J are TRBV27 and TRBJ2-5; 10 bases are shared with TRBD1. This CDR3 region has 15 residues. Germline-derived CDR1 and CDR2 are MNHEY and SMNVEV (reference sequence). V gave up 4 bases and J gave up 5 bases; unmatched junction bases: 7.

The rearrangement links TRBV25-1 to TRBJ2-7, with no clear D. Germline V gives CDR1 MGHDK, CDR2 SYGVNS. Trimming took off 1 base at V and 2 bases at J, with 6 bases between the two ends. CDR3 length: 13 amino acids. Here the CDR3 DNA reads TGTGCCAGCAGTGAATCTGGGACCTACGAGCAGTACTTC. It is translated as CASSESGTYEQYF.

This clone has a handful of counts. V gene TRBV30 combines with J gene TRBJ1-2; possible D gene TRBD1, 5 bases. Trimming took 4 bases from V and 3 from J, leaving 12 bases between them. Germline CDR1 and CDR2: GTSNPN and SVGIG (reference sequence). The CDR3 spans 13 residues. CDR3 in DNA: TGTGCCTGGACCCAGGGAAGGGACTATGGCTACACCTTC. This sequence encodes CAWTQGRDYGYTF.

The CDR3: CASSSGIPNTGELFF. DNA for the CDR3: TGTGCCAGCAGCTCCGGGATTCCGAACACCGGGGAGCTGTTTTTT. The J gene is TRBJ2-2, the V gene TRBV7-6; possibly TRBD2 for D (5 bases). Deletions cut 4 bases from V and 0 bases from J, with 9 bases between. Looked up from germline, CDR1 is SGHVS and CDR2 is FNYEAQ. This CDR3 contains 15 residues.

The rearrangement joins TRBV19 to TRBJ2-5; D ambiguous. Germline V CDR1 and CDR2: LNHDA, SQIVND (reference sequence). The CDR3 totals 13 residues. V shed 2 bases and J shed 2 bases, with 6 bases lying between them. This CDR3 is CASSIHSQETQYF. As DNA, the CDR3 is TGTGCCAGTAGTATACACAGTCAAGAGACCCAGTACTTC.

The CDR3 loop reads CASSSLEGAKNIQYF. The DNA of the CDR3 is TGTGCCAGCAGTTCCCTTGAGGGGGCCAAAAACATTCAGTACTTC. The chain links TRBV28 to TRBJ2-4; either TRBD1 or TRBD2 may fit D (5 bases each). CDR3 length equals 15 residues. V lost 4 bases and J lost 1, with 11 bases in between. The germline CDR1 and CDR2 sequences are MDHEN and SYDVKM.

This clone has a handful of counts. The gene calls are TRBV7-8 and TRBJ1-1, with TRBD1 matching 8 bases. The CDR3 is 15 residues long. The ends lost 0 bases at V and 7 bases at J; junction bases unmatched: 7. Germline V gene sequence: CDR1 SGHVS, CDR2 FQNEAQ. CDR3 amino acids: CASSLADREDGEAFF. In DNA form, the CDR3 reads TGTGCCAGCAGCTTAGCGGACAGGGAGGACGGTGAAGCTTTCTTT.

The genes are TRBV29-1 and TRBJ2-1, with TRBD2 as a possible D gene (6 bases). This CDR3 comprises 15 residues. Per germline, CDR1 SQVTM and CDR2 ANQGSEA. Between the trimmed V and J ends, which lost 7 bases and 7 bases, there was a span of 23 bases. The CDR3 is CSAKSSGRSFNEQFF. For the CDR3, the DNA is TGCAGCGCTAAGAGTTCGGGGAGGTCTTTTAATGAGCAGTTCTTC.

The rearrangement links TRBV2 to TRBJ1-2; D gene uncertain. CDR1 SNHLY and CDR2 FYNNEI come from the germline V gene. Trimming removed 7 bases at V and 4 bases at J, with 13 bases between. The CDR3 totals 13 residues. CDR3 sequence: CASKKWILYGYTF. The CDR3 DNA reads TGTGCCAGCAAAAAATGGATCCTCTATGGCTACACCTTC.

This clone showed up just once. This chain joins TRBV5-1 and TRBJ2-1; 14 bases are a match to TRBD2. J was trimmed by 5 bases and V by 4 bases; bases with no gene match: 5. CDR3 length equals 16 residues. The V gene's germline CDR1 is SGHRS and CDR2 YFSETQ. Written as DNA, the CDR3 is TGCGCCAGCAGCCAAGGACTAGCGGGAGGCCACAATGAGCAGTTCTTC. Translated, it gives CASSQGLAGGHNEQFF.

The CDR3 DNA reads TGTGCCACCAGCAGAGTGCGGGAATTCACCGGGGAGCTGTTTTTT. Translated: CATSRVREFTGELFF. This chain uses TRBV15 with TRBJ2-2; D is perhaps TRBD2 (6 bases). The CDR3 has 15 residues. Trimming pared 1 base from V and 4 bases from J, leaving 10 bases between. Germline V gives CDR1 LNHNV, CDR2 YYDKDF (reference sequence).

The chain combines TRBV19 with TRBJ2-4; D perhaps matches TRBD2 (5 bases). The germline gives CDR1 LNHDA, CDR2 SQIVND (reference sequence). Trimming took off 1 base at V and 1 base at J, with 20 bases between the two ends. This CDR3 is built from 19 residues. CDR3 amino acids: CASSIGRVSGSLAKNIQYF. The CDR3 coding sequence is TGTGCCAGTAGTATAGGTCGGGTAAGTGGGAGTTTGGCCAAAAACATTCAGTACTTC.

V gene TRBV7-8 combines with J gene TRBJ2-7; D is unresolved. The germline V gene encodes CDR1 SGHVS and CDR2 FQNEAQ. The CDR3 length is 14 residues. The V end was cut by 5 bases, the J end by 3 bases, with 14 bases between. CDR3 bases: TGTGCCAGCAGCCCAGGCGGCCCCTACTACGAGCAGTACTTC. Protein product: CASSPGGPYYEQYF.

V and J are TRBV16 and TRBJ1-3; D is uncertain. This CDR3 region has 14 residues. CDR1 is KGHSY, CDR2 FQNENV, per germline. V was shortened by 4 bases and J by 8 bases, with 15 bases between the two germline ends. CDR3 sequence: CASSRRCGKDTIYF. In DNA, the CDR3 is TGTGCCAGCAGCCGTCGATGCGGAAAGGACACCATATATTTT.

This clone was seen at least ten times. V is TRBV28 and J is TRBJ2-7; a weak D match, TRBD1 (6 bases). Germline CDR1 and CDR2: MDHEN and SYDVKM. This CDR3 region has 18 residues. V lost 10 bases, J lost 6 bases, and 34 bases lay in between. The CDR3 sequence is CATRTADLFESGDSEQYF. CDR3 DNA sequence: TGTGCCACCCGAACCGCCGATCTATTTGAGTCAGGGGATAGCGAGCAGTACTTC.

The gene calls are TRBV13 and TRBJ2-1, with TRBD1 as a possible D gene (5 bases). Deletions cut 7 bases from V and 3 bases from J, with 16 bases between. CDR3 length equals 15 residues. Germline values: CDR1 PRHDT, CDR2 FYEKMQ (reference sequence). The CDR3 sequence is CASTAVGRGYNEQFF. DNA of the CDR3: TGTGCCAGCACCGCTGTAGGAAGGGGCTACAATGAGCAGTTCTTC.

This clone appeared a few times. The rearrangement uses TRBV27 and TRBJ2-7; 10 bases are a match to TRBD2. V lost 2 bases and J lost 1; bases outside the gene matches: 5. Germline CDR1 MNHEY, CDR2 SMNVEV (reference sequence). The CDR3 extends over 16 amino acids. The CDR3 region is CASSLGGLARSYEQYF. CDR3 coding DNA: TGTGCCAGCAGTTTAGGGGGACTAGCGCGTTCCTACGAGCAGTACTTC.